This TCR beta chain was captured in a study of monozygotic twins with inflammatory bowel disease. Regarding the study as a whole: Against healthy co-twins, IBD patients had lower TCRbeta diversity (measured by inverse Simpson). Clonotype overlap with others was lower in IBD patients than in healthy twins, a difference that was greatest with disease activity.

The germline V gene encodes CDR1 MNHNS and CDR2 SASEGT. This CDR3 is built from 14 residues. Remarks on this clonotype: Its antigen remains unidentified.

TCRdb reprocessed the 5' RACE reads and keeps a single row for each CDR3 protein, giving no DNA. Listed are 85,000 to 110,000 distinct CDR3 sequences; approximately 2% falls within the top ten. This sequence joins TRBV6-1 and TRBJ1-5. This sequence originates from a human donor with ulcerative colitis or Crohn's disease, or a healthy co-twin of an affected twin (not recorded which). The sample consisted of blood. The CDR3 region is CASSVVLGNQPQHF.